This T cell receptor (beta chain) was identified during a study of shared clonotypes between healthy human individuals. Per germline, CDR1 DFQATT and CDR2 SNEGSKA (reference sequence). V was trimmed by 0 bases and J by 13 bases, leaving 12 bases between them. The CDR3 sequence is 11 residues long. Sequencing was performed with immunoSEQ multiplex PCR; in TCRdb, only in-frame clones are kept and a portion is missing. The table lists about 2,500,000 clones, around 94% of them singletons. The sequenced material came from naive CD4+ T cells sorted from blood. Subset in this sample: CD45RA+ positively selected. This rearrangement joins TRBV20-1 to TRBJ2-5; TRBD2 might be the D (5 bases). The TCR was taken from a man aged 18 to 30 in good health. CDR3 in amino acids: CSARDRGTWYF. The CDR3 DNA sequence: TGCAGTGCTAGAGATCGGGGAACCTGGTACTTC.